Listed below are T cell receptor beta chains from one sample, sequenced in a study of coeliac disease. The table came from immunoSEQ multiplex PCR; TCRdb's copy has only in-frame clones and leaves some out. In the table there are 7,500 to 9,500 clones, 67% of which are singletons. The sequencing input was lamina propria lymphocytes from the gut. The receptors come from a woman in her sixties or seventies with celiac disease. CDR3s include the opening cysteine and the closing phenylalanine or tryptophan. Fields, in order: V gene, clone size, J gene, CDR3 protein. Rows may omit the clone size; those that give it use once, few, many or a size class.

TRBV6-5	.	TRBJ1-2	CASKSGTKVRGYTF
TRBV19	.	TRBJ1-4	CASSNRGRNEKLFF
TRBV5-1	.	TRBJ2-7	CASSLGRVVDEQYF
TRBV10-3	.	TRBJ2-5	CAISKLAGGPGGTQYF
TRBV4-1	few	TRBJ2-7	CASSQQGYEQYF
TRBV21-1	.	TRBJ2-5	CASSKRTSGLKTQYF
TRBV19	few	TRBJ1-5	CASSSRTGGAGQPQHF
TRBV28	.	TRBJ2-1	CASSSLAGGFHNEQFF
TRBV7-2	.	TRBJ1-6	CASSLIGTKNSPLHF
TRBV7-9	.	TRBJ2-2	CASGTPNTGELFF
TRBV11-3	.	TRBJ2-1	CASSGGSGQGQNEQFF
TRBV27	.	TRBJ1-2	CASSQRGGYGYTF
TRBV29-1	few	TRBJ1-2	CSVGANYGYTF
TRBV11-1	few	TRBJ2-1	CASSPQDWPQFF
TRBV27	.	TRBJ1-1	CASSLQGSGTEAFF
TRBV15	.	TRBJ1-5	CATSPRTGYGNQPQHF
TRBV7-6	.	TRBJ2-5	CASSPGQGPQETQYF
TRBV2	.	TRBJ2-7	CASSEGRGRDEQYF
TRBV5-1	.	TRBJ1-3	CASSLDGNSGNTIYF
TRBV2	.	TRBJ1-5	CASKVGEGQPQHF
TRBV6-6	.	TRBJ1-1	CASSYGTGRKNTEAFF
TRBV7-9	.	TRBJ1-6	CASSLTDINNSPLHF
TRBV7-9	.	TRBJ1-3	CASSLLLGEALNTIYF
TRBV7-3	few	TRBJ2-1	CASSWRAGASYNEQFF
TRBV6-5	few	TRBJ1-1	CASTKLGPNTEAFF
TRBV5-1	.	TRBJ2-7	CASSLVRGNEQYF
TRBV6-1	.	TRBJ1-4	CASRGWGPNEKLFF
TRBV18	.	TRBJ1-4	CASSNPRQATNEKLFF
TRBV7-8	.	TRBJ1-2	CASSLTEYQYGYTF
TRBV25-1	.	TRBJ1-1	CASRGTGATEAFF
TRBV30	.	TRBJ1-5	CAWSGGDNQPQHF
TRBV28	.	TRBJ1-5	CASSEARGHQPQHF